This passage covers 3 T cell receptor beta chains from one sample sequenced in a study of PD-L1 blockade in urothelial cancer. The data were produced by immunoSEQ multiplex PCR, yet TCRdb's version contains in-frame clones alone and is incomplete. The data contain some 46,000 clones, around 80% of them singletons. Time point given: pretreatment peripheral blood. Sequences were derived from PBMCs, sampled around atezolizumab (anti-PD-L1) treatment. Receptor source: a man aged 55 to 70 with urothelial cancer.

This clone turned up a few times. The CDR3 DNA follows: TGTGCCAGCAGCGAGGGACTAGCGGGAGCCAAAATCTACGAGCAGTACTTC. Translating it yields CASSEGLAGAKIYEQYF. The rearrangement uses TRBV9 and TRBJ2-7, with TRBD2 matching over 14 bases. The CDR3 has 17 amino acids. Trimming took 3 bases from V and 3 from J; bases not matched to a gene: 8. Germline V CDR1 and CDR2: SGDLS, YYNGEE. The full variable domain, completed using reference TRBV9 and TRBJ2-7, is DSGVTQTPKHLITATGQRVTLRCSPRSGDLSVYWYQQSLDQGLQFLIQYYNGEERAKGNILERFSAQQFPDLHSELNLSSLELGDSALYFCASSEGLAGAKIYEQYFGPGTRLTVT.

This rearrangement joins TRBV19 to TRBJ2-1; 9 bases are a match to TRBD2. J gave up 4 bases and V 2 bases, and 9 bases lay outside the gene matches. This CDR3 has 17 residues. The germline gives CDR1 LNHDA, CDR2 SQIVND (reference sequence). CDR3 protein: CASSITASGALYNEQFF. Here the CDR3 DNA reads TGTGCCAGTAGTATAACGGCTAGCGGGGCCCTATACAATGAGCAGTTCTTC.

This clone has only one observation. The rearrangement joins TRBV5-1 to TRBJ2-2; 7 bases match TRBD2. With V trimmed by 0 bases and J by 5 bases, 1 base remained unmatched. Germline-derived CDR1 and CDR2 are SGHRS and YFSETQ. The CDR3 loop spans 14 amino acids. The CDR3 DNA sequence: TGCGCCAGCAGCTTGGGTAGCGGGACCGGGGAGCTGTTTTTT. Its translation: CASSLGSGTGELFF.